This T cell receptor (beta chain) derives from a study of radiotherapy plus CTLA-4 blockade in lung cancer. Findings and limits, study-wide: The study found tumor-derived TCR clones expanded in blood after radiotherapy plus ipilimumab.

Measured with immunoSEQ multiplex PCR; TCRdb has only the in-frame clones, and not every one. Here the sample spans about 38,000 clones, 70% to 85% being singletons. The CDR3 runs to 16 residues. The V gene lost 2 bases and the J gene lost 4 bases, with 17 bases spanning the gap. Germline loops: CDR1 MGHRA, CDR2 YSYEKL. Focal radiation plus CTLA-4 blockade with ipilimumab was given to patients with chemo-refractory metastatic non-small-cell lung cancer. About this clone: What it binds is not known.

Sequencing was performed on peripheral blood, taken from a patient treated with radiotherapy plus ipilimumab. The chain employs TRBV4-1 and TRBJ1-2; the D is unclear. This clonotype originated in a human donor with non-small cell lung cancer who had stable disease on radiotherapy plus ipilimumab. CDR3 in amino acids: CASSQTLNEGGYGYTF. The DNA of the CDR3 is TGCGCCAGCAGCCAAACATTGAACGAAGGTGGCTATGGCTACACCTTC.